These 12 T cell receptor beta chains share one sample of origin, sequenced in a study of T cells in Graves' hyperthyroidism and ophthalmopathy. Amplified TCR beta CDR3 regions came from RNA transcripts. In the first-round RT-PCR of the TCR CDR3, the HTBI primer set was used. TCRdb called the multiplex PCR reads again in MiXCR, with one record for every CDR3 protein. In the table there are hundreds of thousands of distinct CDR3 sequences, less than 25% of which are singletons. Sequences were obtained from blood. Every receptor here comes from a man aged 25 to 45 with Graves' ophthalmopathy.

The CDR3 loop reads CASQLGNTGELFF. The CDR3, as DNA: TGTGCCAGCCAACTCGGGAACACCGGGGAGCTGTTTTTT. The chain joins TRBV28 to TRBJ2-2; D unresolved. V shed 8 bases and J shed 1 base, with 8 bases lying between them. CDR1 is MDHEN and CDR2 is SYDVKM in the germline V gene. There are 13 residues in the CDR3.

In this sample, this clonotype turned up a few times. V and J are TRBV19 and TRBJ2-7; tentatively, D is TRBD1 (6 bases). Trimming pared 3 bases from V and 6 bases from J, leaving 15 bases between. The germline V gene encodes CDR1 LNHDA and CDR2 SQIVND (reference sequence). CDR3 size: 14 residues. Here the CDR3 reads CASSIRGGSAEQYF. CDR3 nucleotide sequence: TGTGCCAGTAGTATCAGGGGCGGTTCCGCCGAGCAGTACTTC. Looking up the rest from reference TRBV19 and TRBJ2-7 gives the full variable domain: DGGITQSPKYLFRKEGQNVTLSCEQNLNHDAMYWYRQDPGQGLRLIYYSQIVNDFQKGDIAEGYSVSREKKESFPLTVTSAQKNPTAFYLCASSIRGGSAEQYFGPGTRLTVT.

This clonotype is a singleton in its sample. J is TRBJ2-4 and V is TRBV7-9, with D perhaps matching TRBD1 (6 bases). The V gene lost 5 bases and the J gene lost 2 bases, with 19 bases spanning the gap. CDR1 and CDR2 from the germline V gene are SEHNR and FQNEAQ (reference sequence). The CDR3 runs 17 residues. The CDR3 loop is CASSPTRQGGTKNIQYF. For the CDR3, the DNA is TGTGCCAGCAGCCCTACGAGGCAAGGGGGTACCAAAAACATTCAGTACTTC.

V gene TRBV2 combines with J gene TRBJ1-5; 7 bases align to TRBD1. CDR1 is SNHLY, CDR2 FYNNEI, per germline. Trimming cost V 1 base and J 6 bases; bases outside gene matches: 3. The CDR3 contains 14 residues. CDR3 nucleotides: TGTGCCAGCAGTGAAGGACAGGGACGTCAGCCCCAGCATTTT. The encoded protein is CASSEGQGRQPQHF.

This clonotype came up a few times. This rearrangement joins TRBV7-9 to TRBJ2-7; D is uncertain. Trimming left V 7 bases short and J 1 base short, with 11 bases between. The CDR3 loop spans 13 amino acids. Germline CDR1 is SEHNR and CDR2 is FQNEAQ (reference sequence). This CDR3 reads CASNSGRSYEQYF. DNA for the CDR3: TGTGCCAGCAATTCAGGACGGTCCTACGAGCAGTACTTC.

This chain links TRBV3-1 with TRBJ1-4; 8 nucleotides line up with TRBD1. The CDR3 totals 15 residues. Germline V CDR1 and CDR2: LGHDT, YNNKEL (reference sequence). V trimming: 3 bases; J trimming: 10 bases; junction bases outside the gene matches: 10. The CDR3 DNA sequence: TGTGCCAGCAGCCAGGACAGGGCCGCCAGAGGAAAACTGTTTTTT. It specifies CASSQDRAARGKLFF. The whole variable domain, filled in from reference TRBV3-1 and TRBJ1-4, reads DTAVSQTPKYLVTQMGNDKSIKCEQNLGHDTMYWYKQDSKKFLKIMFSYNNKELIINETVPNRFSPKSPDKAHLNLHINSLELGDSAVYFCASSQDRAARGKLFFGSGTQLSVL.

This chain uses TRBV19 with TRBJ2-1; 11 bases map to TRBD2. Trimming at V came to 6 bases and at J to 4 bases, leaving 11 bases not matched to a gene. CDR3 length: 17 residues. Germline lookup yields CDR1 LNHDA and CDR2 SQIVND (reference sequence). The CDR3 DNA reads as TGTGCCAGTAGCTTCCCTCCGGGACTAGCGGAGTACAATGAGCAGTTCTTC. Amino acids: CASSFPPGLAEYNEQFF.

V usage is TRBV4-1 and J usage is TRBJ2-7; 8 bases agree with TRBD1. There are 16 residues in the CDR3. The germline V gene has CDR1 MGHRA and CDR2 YSYEKL. J was trimmed by 8 bases and V by 1 base; bases with no gene match: 13. CDR3 region: CASSQGGTGDPRQQYF. CDR3 sequence (DNA): TGCGCCAGCAGCCAAGGAGGGACAGGTGATCCCCGACAGCAGTACTTC.

This clonotype was found a few times. The genes are TRBV28 and TRBJ1-2, with TRBD1 as a possible D gene (6 bases). Looked up from germline, CDR1 is MDHEN and CDR2 is SYDVKM. V dropped 2 bases and J dropped 6 bases, with 13 bases sitting between them. CDR3 length equals 14 residues. The CDR3 loop reads CASSLGSGVDGYTF. The CDR3 nucleotides are TGTGCCAGCAGTTTAGGATCAGGGGTAGATGGCTACACCTTC.

The table lists this clonotype with many counts. The gene calls are TRBV28 and TRBJ2-6; D tentatively reads TRBD1 or TRBD2 (5 bases each). The CDR3 covers 18 residues. V lost 3 bases and J 0 bases, leaving 15 bases between the germline ends. CDR1 MDHEN and CDR2 SYDVKM come from the germline V gene. CDR3: CASSFALWGTSGANVLTF. The CDR3 region has the DNA TGTGCCAGCAGTTTCGCGCTTTGGGGGACCTCTGGGGCCAACGTCCTGACTTTC.

J is TRBJ1-1 and V is TRBV6-2 or TRBV6-3; D is perhaps TRBD1 (5 bases). CDR1 and CDR2 (germline): MNHEY, SVGEGT. V was pared by 2 bases and J by 4 bases, with 11 bases between. The CDR3 runs 14 residues. Here the CDR3 reads CASSYDAGRTEAFF. DNA for the CDR3: TGTGCCAGCAGTTACGACGCAGGGCGCACTGAAGCTTTCTTT.

This chain connects TRBV12-3 or TRBV12-4 to TRBJ2-1; 10 bases align to TRBD1. Trimming cost V 2 bases and J 4 bases; bases outside gene matches: 5. This CDR3 region has 16 residues. Here the CDR3 reads CASSLSGQGNYNEQFF. In DNA form, the CDR3 reads TGTGCCAGCAGTTTATCGGGACAGGGGAATTACAATGAGCAGTTCTTC.